This is a list of T cell receptor beta chains from one sample in a study of blood T cell repertoires in COVID-19. Generated by immunoSEQ multiplex PCR, the TCRdb table keeps only in-frame clones and is missing some. The table records roughly 250,000 clones, 80% to 90% of them present only once. The source material was PBMCs or T cells enriched from blood (not recorded which). The receptors stem from a woman aged 18-29 years who had recovered from COVID-19. CDR3s include the opening cysteine and the closing phenylalanine or tryptophan. D genes are given only for firm matches. Clone size is stated in some rows and not others, as once, few, many or a class when expanded.

>TRBV28|TRBJ1-5|-|TRBD1
TGTGCCAGCAGCGGGGACAGGGAGTCGGAGGAGCCCCAGCATTTT
CASSGDRESEEPQHF
>TRBV27|TRBJ1-5|once|-
TGTGCCAGCAGTAAGAGCCAGGGTTTGGGCAATCAGCCCCAGCATTTT
CASSKSQGLGNQPQHF
>TRBV6-6|TRBJ1-1|-|TRBD1
TGTGCCAGCAGAAATGACAGGGGGAAAGCTTTCTTT
CASRNDRGKAFF
>TRBV30|TRBJ1-4|-|-
TGTGCCTGGACTCTGGGCACATATGAAAAACTGTTTTTT
CAWTLGTYEKLFF
>TRBV23-1|TRBJ1-2|-|TRBD1
TGCGCCAGCAGCTCGACAGGGGGGAGGTATGGCTACACCTTC
CASSSTGGRYGYTF
>TRBV30|TRBJ1-2|-|-
TGTGCCTGGAGTCGACAGTCGGCGGGCTACACCTTC
CAWSRQSAGYTF
>TRBV4-1|TRBJ2-1|-|TRBD2
TGCGCCAGCAGCACCCCCTGGACTAGCTCTTTACATGAGCAGTTCTTC
CASSTPWTSSLHEQFF
>TRBV18|TRBJ2-1|-|-
TGTGCCAGCTCACCACCAGGCACTAACAATGAGCAGTTCTTC
CASSPPGTNNEQFF
>TRBV7-8|TRBJ1-2|-|TRBD1
TGTGCCAGCAGCTCGACAGGGTACCACTATGGCTACACCTTC
CASSSTGYHYGYTF
>TRBV5-1|TRBJ1-2|-|TRBD1
TGCGCCAGCAGCTTGGAGGGACAGATCTATGGCTACACCTTC
CASSLEGQIYGYTF
>TRBV10-3|TRBJ1-3|-|TRBD1
TGTGCCATCAGTGAGCGACAGGGGTCCGGAAACACCATATATTTT
CAISERQGSGNTIYF
>TRBV7-9|TRBJ1-2|-|-
TGTGCCAGCCGCTCCACACAGGGTTACTATGGCTACACCTTC
CASRSTQGYYGYTF
>TRBV6-5|TRBJ1-2|once|-
TGTGCCAGCAGTCTCCGAGGAGTTAACTATGGCTACACCTTC
CASSLRGVNYGYTF
>TRBV4-1|TRBJ1-2|-|-
TGCGCCAGCAGCCGCCGAGGGAACTCCCACCAGATCGGTGGCTACACCTTC
CASSRRGNSHQIGGYTF
>TRBV7-9|TRBJ2-7|once|-
TGTGCTAGCGGGCAGGGGGTCTACGAGCAGTACTTC
CASGQGVYEQYF
>TRBV5-1|TRBJ1-1|-|TRBD1
TGCGCCAGCAGCGAGGACAGGGTGCTTTCTGAAGCTTTCTTT
CASSEDRVLSEAFF
>TRBV20-1|TRBJ2-5|-|-
TGCAGTGCTTCCAGTTGGGAGACCCAGTACTTC
CSASSWETQYF